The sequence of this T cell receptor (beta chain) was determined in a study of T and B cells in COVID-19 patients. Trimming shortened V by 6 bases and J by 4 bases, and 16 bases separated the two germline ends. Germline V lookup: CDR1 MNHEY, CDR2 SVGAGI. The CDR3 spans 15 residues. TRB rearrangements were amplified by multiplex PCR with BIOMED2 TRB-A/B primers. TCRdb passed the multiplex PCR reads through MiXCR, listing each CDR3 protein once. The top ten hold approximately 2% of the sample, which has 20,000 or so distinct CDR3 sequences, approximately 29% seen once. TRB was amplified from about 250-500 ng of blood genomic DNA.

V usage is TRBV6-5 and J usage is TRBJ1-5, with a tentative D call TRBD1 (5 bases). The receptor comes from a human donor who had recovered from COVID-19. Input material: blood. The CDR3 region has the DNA TGTGCCAGCAGGCCCCGTAGGGACGGAAATCAGCCCCAGCATTTT. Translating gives CASRPRRDGNQPQHF.